Given below is one TCR beta chain in context. Its cognate antigen is unknown. Each CDR3 protein gets one entry after TCRdb re-called the 5' RACE reads with MiXCR. The sample shows about 88,000 distinct CDR3 sequences, roughly 23% of them seen only once. This specimen belongs to a study of T-cell memory formation after mild COVID-19. The CDR3 totals 13 residues. V gave up 5 bases and J gave up 1 base, with 5 bases separating them. From germline, CDR1 is MNHEY and CDR2 SVGEGT. Study-level results: Unconfirmed was the SARS-CoV-2 specificity of second-wave clones that peaked on day 37. While clones contracting from day 15 to 85 were balanced between CD4 and CD8, later expanders leaned CD4+. Cross-reactive memory apparently joined, as some responding clones appeared in pre-infection memory.

Specimen: PBMCs or a T cell subset sorted from them (not recorded which). The chain recombines TRBV6-2 or TRBV6-3 with TRBJ2-2; D not certain. The source of this sequence is a man between 18 and 29 years old who had mild COVID-19 (a few samples of this study predate the infection). Cell type and time point are not known. The CDR3 sequence is CASSTQNTGELFF. The CDR3 DNA reads as TGTGCCAGCAGTACGCAGAACACCGGGGAGCTGTTTTTT.